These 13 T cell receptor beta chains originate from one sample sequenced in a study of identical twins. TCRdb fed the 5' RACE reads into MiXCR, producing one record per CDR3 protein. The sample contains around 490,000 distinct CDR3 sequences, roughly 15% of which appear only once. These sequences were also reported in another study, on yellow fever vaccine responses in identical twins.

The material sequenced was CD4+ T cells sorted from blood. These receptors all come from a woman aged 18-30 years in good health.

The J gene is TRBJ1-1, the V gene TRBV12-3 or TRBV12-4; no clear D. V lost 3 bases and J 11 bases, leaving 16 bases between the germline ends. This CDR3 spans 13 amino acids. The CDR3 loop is CASSFDGPNGAFF. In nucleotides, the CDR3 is TGTGCCAGCAGTTTTGATGGTCCTAATGGGGCTTTCTTT.

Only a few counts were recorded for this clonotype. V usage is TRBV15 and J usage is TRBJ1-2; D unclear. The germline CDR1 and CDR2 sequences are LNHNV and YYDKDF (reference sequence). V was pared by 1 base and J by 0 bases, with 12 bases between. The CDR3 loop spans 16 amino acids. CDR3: CATSRVSGVSNYGYTF. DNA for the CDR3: TGTGCCACCAGCAGAGTGTCGGGAGTCTCTAACTATGGCTACACCTTC.

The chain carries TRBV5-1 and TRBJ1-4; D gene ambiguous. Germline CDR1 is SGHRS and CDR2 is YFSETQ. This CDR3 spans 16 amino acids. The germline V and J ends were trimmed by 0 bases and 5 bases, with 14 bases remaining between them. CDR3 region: CASSLASSSINEKLFF. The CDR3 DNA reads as TGCGCCAGCAGCTTGGCATCGAGTTCCATAAATGAAAAACTGTTTTTT.

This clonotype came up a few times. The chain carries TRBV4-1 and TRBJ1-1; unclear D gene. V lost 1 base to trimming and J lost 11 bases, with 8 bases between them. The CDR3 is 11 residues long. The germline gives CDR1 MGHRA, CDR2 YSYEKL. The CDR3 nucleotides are TGCGCCAGCAGCCAAGGGCCGTGGGCTTTCTTT. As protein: CASSQGPWAFF.

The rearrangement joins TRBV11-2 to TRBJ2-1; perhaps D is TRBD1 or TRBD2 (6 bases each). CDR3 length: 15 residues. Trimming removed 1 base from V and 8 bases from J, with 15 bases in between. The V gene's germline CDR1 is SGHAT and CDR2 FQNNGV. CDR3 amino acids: CASSLAGGQGDEQFF. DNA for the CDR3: TGTGCCAGCAGCTTAGCTGGGGGGCAGGGAGATGAGCAGTTCTTC.

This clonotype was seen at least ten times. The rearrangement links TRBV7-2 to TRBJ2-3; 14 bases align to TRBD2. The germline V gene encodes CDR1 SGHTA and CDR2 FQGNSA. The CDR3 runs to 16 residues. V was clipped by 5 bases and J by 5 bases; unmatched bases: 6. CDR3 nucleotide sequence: TGTGCCAGCAGCCTGGGACTAGCGGGAGTGGGAGATACGCAGTATTTT. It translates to CASSLGLAGVGDTQYF.

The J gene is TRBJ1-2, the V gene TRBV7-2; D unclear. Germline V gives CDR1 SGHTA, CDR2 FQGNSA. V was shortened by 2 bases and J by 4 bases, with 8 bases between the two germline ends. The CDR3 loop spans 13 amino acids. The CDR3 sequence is CASSLPAIYGYTF. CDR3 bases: TGTGCCAGCAGCTTACCAGCAATCTATGGCTACACCTTC.

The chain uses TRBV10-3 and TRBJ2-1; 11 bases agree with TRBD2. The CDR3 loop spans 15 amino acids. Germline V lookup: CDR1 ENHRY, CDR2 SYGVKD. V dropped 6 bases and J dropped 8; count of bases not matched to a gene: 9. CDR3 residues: CAISNTSGRYDEQFF. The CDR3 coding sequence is TGTGCCATCAGCAATACTAGCGGGAGATATGATGAGCAGTTCTTC.

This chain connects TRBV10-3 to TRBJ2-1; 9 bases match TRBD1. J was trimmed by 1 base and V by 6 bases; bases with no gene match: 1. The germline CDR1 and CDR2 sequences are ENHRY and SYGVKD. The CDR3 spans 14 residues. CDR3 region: CAIRDRGSYNEQFF. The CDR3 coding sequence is TGTGCCATCAGAGACAGGGGGTCCTACAATGAGCAGTTCTTC.

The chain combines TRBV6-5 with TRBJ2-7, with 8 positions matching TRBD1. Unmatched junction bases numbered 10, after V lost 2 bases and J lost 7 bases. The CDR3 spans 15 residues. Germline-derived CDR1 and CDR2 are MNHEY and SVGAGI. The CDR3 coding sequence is TGTGCCAGCAGTTACGCTGGGACAGGTAGTCGGGAGCAGTACTTC. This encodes CASSYAGTGSREQYF.

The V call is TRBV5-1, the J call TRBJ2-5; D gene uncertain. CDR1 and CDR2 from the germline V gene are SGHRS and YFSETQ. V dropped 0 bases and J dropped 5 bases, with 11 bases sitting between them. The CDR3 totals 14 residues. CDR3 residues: CASSLEADVETQYF. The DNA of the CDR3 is TGCGCCAGCAGCTTGGAGGCGGATGTGGAGACCCAGTACTTC.

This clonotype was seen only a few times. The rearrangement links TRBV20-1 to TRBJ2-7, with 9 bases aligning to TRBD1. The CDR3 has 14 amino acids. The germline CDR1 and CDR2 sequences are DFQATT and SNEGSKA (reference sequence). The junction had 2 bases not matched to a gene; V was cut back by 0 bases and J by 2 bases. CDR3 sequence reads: CSARDGQGTYEQYF. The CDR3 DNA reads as TGCAGTGCTAGAGACGGACAGGGGACCTACGAGCAGTACTTC.

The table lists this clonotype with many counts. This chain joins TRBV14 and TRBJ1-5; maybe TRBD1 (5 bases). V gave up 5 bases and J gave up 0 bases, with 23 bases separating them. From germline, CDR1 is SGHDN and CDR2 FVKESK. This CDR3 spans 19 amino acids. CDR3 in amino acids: CASSYKNKDRIYSNQPQHF. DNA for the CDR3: TGTGCCAGCAGCTACAAAAATAAAGACAGAATCTATAGCAATCAGCCCCAGCATTTT.